One and the same sample provided the 16 T cell receptor beta chains below, sequenced in a study of neoadjuvant nivolumab and ipilimumab in lung cancer. Clones were sequenced by immunoSEQ multiplex PCR, and TCRdb holds only the in-frame ones, with some missing. This table holds over 4,000 clones, around four fifths found once. The sequencing used tumor tissue, collected after neoadjuvant nivolumab, alone or with ipilimumab, at or shortly before surgery. The source of these receptors is an adult with non-small cell lung cancer.

The chain combines TRBV5-4 with TRBJ2-5, with TRBD1 as a possible D gene (6 bases). V was cut by 1 base and J by 4 bases, with 11 bases left in between. Germline V CDR1 and CDR2: SGHNT, YYREEE (reference sequence). The CDR3 totals 14 residues. The chain's CDR3 is CASSLTGSGETQYF. The CDR3 DNA sequence: TGTGCCAGCAGCTTGACAGGGTCGGGAGAGACCCAGTACTTC.

The rearrangement links TRBV6-5 to TRBJ2-1; 7 positions agree with TRBD2. The germline CDR1 and CDR2 sequences are MNHEY and SVGAGI. The CDR3 loop spans 16 amino acids. J gave up 6 bases and V 4 bases, and 12 bases lay outside the gene matches. The CDR3 sequence: CASSSPGTKALNEQFF. The DNA for the CDR3 is TGTGCCAGCAGTTCCCCCGGGACTAAGGCCCTCAATGAGCAGTTCTTC.

The chain employs TRBV18 and TRBJ2-6; either TRBD1 or TRBD2 may supply D (6 bases each). Germline CDR1 is KGHSH and CDR2 is LQKENI. This CDR3 is 16 amino acids long. V was cut by 3 bases and J by 2 bases, with 11 bases left in between. The CDR3 spells CASSPRGAAGANVLTF. CDR3 sequence (DNA): TGTGCCAGCTCACCTAGGGGGGCAGCTGGGGCCAACGTCCTGACTTTC.

The gene calls are TRBV9 and TRBJ1-2; D unresolved. The V gene lost 0 bases and the J gene lost 8 bases, with 11 bases spanning the gap. Germline V gene sequence: CDR1 SGDLS, CDR2 YYNGEE. CDR3 length: 13 residues. Here the CDR3 DNA reads TGTGCCAGCAGCGTAGTTCCCCTGGGGGGCTACACCTTC. It yields the protein CASSVVPLGGYTF. The entire variable domain, with the rest obtained from reference TRBV9 and TRBJ1-2, is as follows: DSGVTQTPKHLITATGQRVTLRCSPRSGDLSVYWYQQSLDQGLQFLIQYYNGEERAKGNILERFSAQQFPDLHSELNLSSLELGDSALYFCASSVVPLGGYTFGSGTRLTVV.

The chain is built from TRBV5-1 and TRBJ2-5, with 13 bases matching TRBD2. Germline-derived CDR1 and CDR2 are SGHRS and YFSETQ. V lost 4 bases to trimming and J lost 2 bases; unmatched junction nucleotides: 2. The CDR3 has 15 amino acids. The CDR3 is CASSLTSGGQETQYF. The CDR3 region has the DNA TGCGCCAGCAGCCTGACTAGCGGGGGGCAAGAGACCCAGTACTTC.

This clone appeared a single time. J is TRBJ2-5 and V is TRBV11-3, with TRBD1 matching over 8 bases. The CDR3 sequence is 13 residues long. The V gene's germline CDR1 is SGHNT and CDR2 YENEEA. Trimming removed 5 bases from V and 4 bases from J; junction bases left unmatched: 3. The CDR3 here is CASSRTGGETQYF. The CDR3 bases are TGTGCCAGCAGCCGTACAGGGGGAGAGACCCAGTACTTC.

This chain joins TRBV19 and TRBJ2-1; TRBD2 aligns across 11 bases. This CDR3 region has 15 residues. The germline V gene encodes CDR1 LNHDA and CDR2 SQIVND (reference sequence). J lost 5 bases, V lost 8 bases, and 8 bases had no gene match. The DNA for the CDR3 is TGTGCCAGTCGGGCGCTAGCGGGGGGACACAATGAGCAGTTCTTC. Translated, it gives CASRALAGGHNEQFF.

This clone was picked up a small number of times. The J gene is TRBJ1-5, the V gene TRBV18, with TRBD1 matching 7 bases. CDR3 length: 13 residues. Germline trimming cut 5 bases from V and 8 bases from J; bases unmatched to any gene: 6. Germline values: CDR1 KGHSH, CDR2 LQKENI. DNA for the CDR3: TGTGCCAGCTCATCCGGGACAGACGAGCCCCAGCATTTT. Its protein is CASSSGTDEPQHF.

The gene calls are TRBV6-1 and TRBJ2-1, with TRBD1 identical over 8 bases. Germline V lookup: CDR1 MNHNS, CDR2 SASEGT. The CDR3 runs to 14 residues. With V trimmed by 8 bases and J by 8 bases, 11 bases remained unmatched. This chain's CDR3 is CASGNRGTLHEQFF. CDR3 in DNA: TGTGCCAGCGGAAACAGGGGGACCCTCCATGAGCAGTTCTTC.

In its sample, this clone ranks as large. The J gene is TRBJ2-3, the V gene TRBV2; TRBD1 matches at 11 bases. Unmatched junction bases numbered 6, after V lost 6 bases and J lost 4 bases. CDR3 length equals 15 residues. From germline, CDR1 is SNHLY and CDR2 FYNNEI. As DNA, the CDR3 is TGTGCCAGCAGCAAACAGGGACAGGGGGCAGATACGCAGTATTTT. It codes for CASSKQGQGADTQYF.

This sequence joins TRBV5-1 and TRBJ2-7; TRBD1 matches at 7 bases. The V gene's germline CDR1 is SGHRS and CDR2 YFSETQ. This CDR3 has 16 amino acids. J gave up 4 bases and V 2 bases, and 12 bases lay outside the gene matches. Here the CDR3 DNA reads TGCGCCAGCAGCTTAGAAGGGGGCCTTCTCACTTACGAGCAGTACTTC. This translates into CASSLEGGLLTYEQYF.

By sample share, this clone is large (0.1 to 1%). The chain joins TRBV13 to TRBJ2-3; D might be TRBD2 (5 bases). The CDR3 extends over 15 amino acids. CDR1 PRHDT and CDR2 FYEKMQ come from the germline V gene (reference sequence). Between the trimmed V and J ends, which lost 11 bases and 2 bases, there was a span of 20 bases. DNA for the CDR3: TGTGCCGCCGGACGGACGGGCGACTACACAGATACGCAGTATTTT. It specifies CAAGRTGDYTDTQYF. Together with reference TRBV13 and TRBJ2-3, the CDR3 gives the full variable domain: AAGVIQSPRHLIKEKRETATLKCYPIPRHDTVYWYQQGPGQDPQFLISFYEKMQSDKGSIPDRFSAQQFSDYHSELNMSSLELGDSALYFCAAGRTGDYTDTQYFGPGTRLTVL.

This clone was recorded a few times. The chain combines TRBV29-1 with TRBJ1-1, with 7 bases identical to TRBD1. Looked up from germline, CDR1 is SQVTM and CDR2 is ANQGSEA. This CDR3 has 12 residues. Germline trimming cut 7 bases from V and 8 bases from J; bases unmatched to any gene: 10. The CDR3 region has the DNA TGCAGCGCCCAGAGAGGGACAGAAGAAGCTTTCTTT. Protein sequence: CSAQRGTEEAFF. Drawing the rest from reference TRBV29-1 and TRBJ1-1, the complete variable domain is SAVISQKPSRDICQRGTSLTIQCQVDSQVTMMFWYRQQPGQSLTLIATANQGSEATYESGFVIDKFPISRPNLTFSTLTVSNMSPEDSSIYLCSAQRGTEEAFFGQGTRLTVV.

The chain carries TRBV4-1 and TRBJ2-3, with 12 bases matching TRBD2. Unmatched junction bases numbered 7, after V lost 7 bases and J lost 5 bases. The V gene's germline CDR1 is MGHRA and CDR2 YSYEKL. The CDR3 has 15 residues. The CDR3 loop is CASTRTSGVGDTQYF. In nucleotides, the CDR3 is TGCGCCAGCACCCGGACTAGCGGGGTTGGAGATACGCAGTATTTT.

This clone was counted a single time. This chain joins TRBV7-9 and TRBJ1-3; no clear D gene. The CDR3 totals 14 residues. V was shortened by 1 base and J by 4 bases, with 8 bases between the two germline ends. Germline V gives CDR1 SEHNR, CDR2 FQNEAQ (reference sequence). CDR3 in amino acids: CASSLDITGNTIYF. The CDR3 coding sequence is TGTGCCAGCAGCTTAGATATTACAGGAAACACCATATATTTT.

Here the CDR3 reads CASSLDEGGAYNEQFF. The DNA of the CDR3 is TGCGCCAGCAGCTTGGACGAGGGGGGGGCCTACAATGAGCAGTTCTTC. V is TRBV5-1 and J is TRBJ2-1, with D perhaps TRBD2 (7 bases). Per germline, CDR1 SGHRS and CDR2 YFSETQ. V shed 0 bases and J shed 2 bases, with 12 bases lying between them. The CDR3 totals 16 residues.